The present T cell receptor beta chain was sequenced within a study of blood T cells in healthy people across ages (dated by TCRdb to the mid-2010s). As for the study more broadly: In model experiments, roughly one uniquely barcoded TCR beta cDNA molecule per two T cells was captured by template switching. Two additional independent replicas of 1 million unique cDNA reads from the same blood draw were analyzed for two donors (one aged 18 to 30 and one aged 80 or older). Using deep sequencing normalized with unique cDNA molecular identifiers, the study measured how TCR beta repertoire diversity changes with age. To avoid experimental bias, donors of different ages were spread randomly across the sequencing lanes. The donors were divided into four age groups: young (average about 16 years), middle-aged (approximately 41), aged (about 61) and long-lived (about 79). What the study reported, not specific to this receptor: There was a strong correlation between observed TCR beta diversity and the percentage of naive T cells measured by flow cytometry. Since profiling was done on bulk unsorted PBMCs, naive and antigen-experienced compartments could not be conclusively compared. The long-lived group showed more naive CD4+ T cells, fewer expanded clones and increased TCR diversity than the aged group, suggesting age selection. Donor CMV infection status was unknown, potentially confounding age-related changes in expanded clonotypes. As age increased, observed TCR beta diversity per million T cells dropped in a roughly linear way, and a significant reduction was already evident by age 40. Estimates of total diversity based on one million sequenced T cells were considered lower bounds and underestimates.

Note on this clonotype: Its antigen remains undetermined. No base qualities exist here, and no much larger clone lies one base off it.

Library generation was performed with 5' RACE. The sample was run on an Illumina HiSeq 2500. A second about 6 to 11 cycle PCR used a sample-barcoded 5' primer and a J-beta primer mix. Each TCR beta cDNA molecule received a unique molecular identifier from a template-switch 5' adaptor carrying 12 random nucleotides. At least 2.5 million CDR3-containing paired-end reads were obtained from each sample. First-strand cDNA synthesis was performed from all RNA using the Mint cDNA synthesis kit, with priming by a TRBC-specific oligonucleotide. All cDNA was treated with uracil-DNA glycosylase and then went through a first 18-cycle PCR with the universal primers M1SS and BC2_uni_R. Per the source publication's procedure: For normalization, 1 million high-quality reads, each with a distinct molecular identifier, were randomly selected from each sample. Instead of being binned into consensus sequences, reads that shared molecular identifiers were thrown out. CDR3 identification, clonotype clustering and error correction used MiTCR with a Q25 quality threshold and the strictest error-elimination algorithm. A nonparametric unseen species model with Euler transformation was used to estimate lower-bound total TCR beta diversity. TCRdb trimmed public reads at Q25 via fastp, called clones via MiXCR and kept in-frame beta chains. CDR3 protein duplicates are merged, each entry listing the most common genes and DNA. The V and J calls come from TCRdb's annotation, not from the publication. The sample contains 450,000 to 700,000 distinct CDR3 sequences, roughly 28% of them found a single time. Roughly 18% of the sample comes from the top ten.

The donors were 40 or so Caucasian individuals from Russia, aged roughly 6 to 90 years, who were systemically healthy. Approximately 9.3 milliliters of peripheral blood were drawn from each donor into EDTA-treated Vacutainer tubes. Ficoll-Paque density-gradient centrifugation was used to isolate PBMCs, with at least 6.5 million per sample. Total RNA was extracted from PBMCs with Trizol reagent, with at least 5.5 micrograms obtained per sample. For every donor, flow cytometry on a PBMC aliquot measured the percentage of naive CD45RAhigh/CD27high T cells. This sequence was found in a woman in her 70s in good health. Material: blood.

The DNA is TGTGCCAGCAGTTTTCCCCCTCCTGAGACCCAGTACTTC. It translates as CASSFPPPETQYF. This sequence uses TRBV12-3 or TRBV12-4 and TRBJ2-5; no D gene is confidently identified. V lost 3 bases and J lost 5 bases; the stretch between them is 10 bases long. From the cysteine up to the phenylalanine, the CDR3 has a length of 13 residues. Only the CDR3 DNA stays, 39 bases, in frame from base 1.